This note documents a single TCR beta chain sequence. This CDR3 has 11 residues. V dropped 4 bases and J dropped 13; count of bases not matched to a gene: 7. Germline assignment: CDR1 GTSNPN and CDR2 SVGIG (reference sequence). The sample is drawn from a study of blood T cell repertoires in COVID-19. Measured with immunoSEQ multiplex PCR; TCRdb has only the in-frame clones, and not every one. The repertoire holds under 95,000 clones, about 87% seen once, with around 6.7% in the top ten. The source is a woman aged 50 to 60 with acute or convalescent COVID-19. The rearrangement joins TRBV30 to TRBJ2-4; 7 bases agree with TRBD1. Sequencing was carried out using peripheral blood. DNA of the CDR3: TGTGCCTGGATTAGAGGGGGCCACCAGTACTTC. Protein sequence: CAWIRGGHQYF.